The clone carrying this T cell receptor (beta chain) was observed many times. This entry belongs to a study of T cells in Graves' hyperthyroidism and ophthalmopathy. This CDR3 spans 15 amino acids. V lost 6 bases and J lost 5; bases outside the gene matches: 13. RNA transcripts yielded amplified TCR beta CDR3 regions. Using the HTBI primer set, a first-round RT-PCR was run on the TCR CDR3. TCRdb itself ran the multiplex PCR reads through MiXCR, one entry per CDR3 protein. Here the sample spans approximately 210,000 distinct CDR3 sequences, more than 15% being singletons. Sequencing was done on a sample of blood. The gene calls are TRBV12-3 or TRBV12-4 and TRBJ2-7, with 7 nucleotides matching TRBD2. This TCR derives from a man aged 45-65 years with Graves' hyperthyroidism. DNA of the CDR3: TGTGCCAGCAGGCGGACTAGACGAAGTGGCGACGAGCAGTACTTC. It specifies CASRRTRRSGDEQYF.